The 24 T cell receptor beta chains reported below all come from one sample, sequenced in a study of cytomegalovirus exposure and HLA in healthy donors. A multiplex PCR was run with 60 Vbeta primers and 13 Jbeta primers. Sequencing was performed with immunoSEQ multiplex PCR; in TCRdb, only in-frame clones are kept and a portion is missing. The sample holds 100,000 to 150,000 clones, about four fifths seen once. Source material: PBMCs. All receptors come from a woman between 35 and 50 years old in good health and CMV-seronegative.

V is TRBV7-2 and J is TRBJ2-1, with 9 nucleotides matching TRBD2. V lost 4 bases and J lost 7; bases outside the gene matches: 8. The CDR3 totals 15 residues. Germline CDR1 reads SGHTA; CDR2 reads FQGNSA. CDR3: CASSSELAGGNEQFF. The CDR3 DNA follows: TGTGCCAGCAGCTCAGAACTAGCGGGTGGGAATGAGCAGTTCTTC.

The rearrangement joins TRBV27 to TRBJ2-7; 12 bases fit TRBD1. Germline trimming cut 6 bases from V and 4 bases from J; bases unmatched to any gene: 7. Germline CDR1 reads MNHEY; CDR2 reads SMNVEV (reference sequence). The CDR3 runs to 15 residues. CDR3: CASRPEGQGAYEQYF. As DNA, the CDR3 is TGTGCCAGCAGACCAGAGGGACAGGGGGCTTACGAGCAGTACTTC.

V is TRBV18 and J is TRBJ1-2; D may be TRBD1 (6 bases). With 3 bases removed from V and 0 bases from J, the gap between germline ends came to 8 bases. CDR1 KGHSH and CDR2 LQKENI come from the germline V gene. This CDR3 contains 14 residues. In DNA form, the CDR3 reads TGTGCCAGCTCACCGACAGGAGCTAACTATGGCTACACCTTC. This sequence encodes CASSPTGANYGYTF. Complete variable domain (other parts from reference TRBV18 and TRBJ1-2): NAGVMQNPRHLVRRRGQEARLRCSPMKGHSHVYWYRQLPEEGLKFMVYLQKENIIDESGMPKERFSAEFPKEGPSILRIQQVVRGDSAAYFCASSPTGANYGYTFGSGTRLTVV.

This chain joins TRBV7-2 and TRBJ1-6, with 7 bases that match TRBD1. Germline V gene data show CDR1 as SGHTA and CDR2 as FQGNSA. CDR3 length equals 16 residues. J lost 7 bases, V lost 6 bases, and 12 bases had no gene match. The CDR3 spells CASSLEAGGRNSPLHF. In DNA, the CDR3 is TGTGCCAGCAGTCTAGAGGCAGGGGGTAGGAATTCACCCCTCCACTTT.

The CDR3 is CASSLRLASNNEQFF. DNA of the CDR3: TGCGCCAGCAGCCTTCGACTAGCGAGCAACAATGAGCAGTTCTTC. The chain couples TRBV4-1 to TRBJ2-1, with 8 bases fitting TRBD2. CDR3 size: 15 residues. The germline CDR1 and CDR2 sequences are MGHRA and YSYEKL. V lost 4 bases, J lost 5 bases, and 7 bases stayed unmatched.

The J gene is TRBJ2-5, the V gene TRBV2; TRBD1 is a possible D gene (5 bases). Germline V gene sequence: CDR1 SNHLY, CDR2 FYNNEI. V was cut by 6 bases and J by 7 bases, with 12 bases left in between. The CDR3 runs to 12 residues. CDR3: CASRSLQGTQYF. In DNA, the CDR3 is TGTGCCAGCAGAAGCCTTCAGGGGACCCAGTACTTC. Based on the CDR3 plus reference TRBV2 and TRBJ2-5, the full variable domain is EPEVTQTPSHQVTQMGQEVILRCVPISNHLYFYWYRQILGQKVEFLVSFYNNEISEKSEIFDDQFSVERPDGSNFTLKIRSTKLEDSAMYFCASRSLQGTQYFGPGTRLLVL.

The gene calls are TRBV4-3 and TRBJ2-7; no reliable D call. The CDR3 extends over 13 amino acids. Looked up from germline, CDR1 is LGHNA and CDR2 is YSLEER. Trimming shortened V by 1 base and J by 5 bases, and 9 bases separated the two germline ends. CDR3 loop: CASSQGNQNEQYF. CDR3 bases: TGCGCCAGCAGCCAAGGAAATCAGAACGAGCAGTACTTC.

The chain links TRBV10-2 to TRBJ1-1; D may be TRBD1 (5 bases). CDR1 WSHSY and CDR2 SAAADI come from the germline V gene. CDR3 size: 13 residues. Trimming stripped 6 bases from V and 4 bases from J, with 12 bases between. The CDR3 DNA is TGCGCCAGCAGGAATCCGGGGGGCACTGAAGCTTTCTTT. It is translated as CASRNPGGTEAFF.

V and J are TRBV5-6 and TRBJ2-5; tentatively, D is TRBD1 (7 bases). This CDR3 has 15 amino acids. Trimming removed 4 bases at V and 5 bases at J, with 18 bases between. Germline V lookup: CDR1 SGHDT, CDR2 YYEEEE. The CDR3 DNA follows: TGTGCCAGCAGCGCGGCTACAGGGGCGGGGGAGACCCAGTACTTC. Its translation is CASSAATGAGETQYF.

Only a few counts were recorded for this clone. CDR3 DNA: TGTGCCAGCAGTTTATGGGGGACAGACATGAACACTGAAGCTTTCTTT. Translation: CASSLWGTDMNTEAFF. This chain joins TRBV27 and TRBJ1-1, with 7 positions matching TRBD1. The CDR3 contains 16 residues. V lost 1 base, J lost 0 bases, and 5 bases stayed unmatched. CDR1 and CDR2 (germline): MNHEY, SMNVEV (reference sequence).

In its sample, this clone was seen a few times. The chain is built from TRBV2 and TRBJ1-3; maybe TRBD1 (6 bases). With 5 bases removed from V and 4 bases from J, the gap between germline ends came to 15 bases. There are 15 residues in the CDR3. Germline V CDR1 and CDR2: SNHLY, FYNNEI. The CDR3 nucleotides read TGTGCCAGCAGTCCTGGACAGTTGACCGGAAACACCATATATTTT. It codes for CASSPGQLTGNTIYF.

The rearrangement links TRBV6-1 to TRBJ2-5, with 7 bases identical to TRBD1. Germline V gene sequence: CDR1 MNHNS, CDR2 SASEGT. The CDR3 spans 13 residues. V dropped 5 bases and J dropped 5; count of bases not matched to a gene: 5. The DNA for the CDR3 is TGTGCCAGCAGTAATGACAGGGCGGAGACCCAGTACTTC. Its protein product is CASSNDRAETQYF.

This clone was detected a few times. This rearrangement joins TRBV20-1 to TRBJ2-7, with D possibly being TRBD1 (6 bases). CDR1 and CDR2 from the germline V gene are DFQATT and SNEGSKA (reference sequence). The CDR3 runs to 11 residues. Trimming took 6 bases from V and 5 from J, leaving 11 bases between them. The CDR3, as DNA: TGCAGTGCCGATCAGGGGAACGAGCAGTACTTC. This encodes CSADQGNEQYF.

The CDR3 DNA reads as TGCAGCGTTCGACAGGGGATCAATGGCTACACCTTC. Amino acids: CSVRQGINGYTF. V and J are TRBV29-1 and TRBJ1-2; 8 bases line up with TRBD1. The CDR3 has 12 residues. V dropped 5 bases and J dropped 6; count of bases not matched to a gene: 5. Germline V gene sequence: CDR1 SQVTM, CDR2 ANQGSEA.

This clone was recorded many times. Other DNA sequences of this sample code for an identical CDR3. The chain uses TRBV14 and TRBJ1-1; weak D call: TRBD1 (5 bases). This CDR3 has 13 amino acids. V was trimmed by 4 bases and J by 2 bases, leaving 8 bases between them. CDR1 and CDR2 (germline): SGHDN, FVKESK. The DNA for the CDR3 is TGTGCCAGCAGCCTTCAGGGCAACACTGAAGCTTTCTTT. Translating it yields CASSLQGNTEAFF.

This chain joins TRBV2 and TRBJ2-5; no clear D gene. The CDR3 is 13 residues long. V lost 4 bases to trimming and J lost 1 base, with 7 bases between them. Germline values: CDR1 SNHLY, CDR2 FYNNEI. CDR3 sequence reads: CASSAWSQETQYF. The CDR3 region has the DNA TGTGCCAGCAGTGCGTGGAGCCAAGAGACCCAGTACTTC.

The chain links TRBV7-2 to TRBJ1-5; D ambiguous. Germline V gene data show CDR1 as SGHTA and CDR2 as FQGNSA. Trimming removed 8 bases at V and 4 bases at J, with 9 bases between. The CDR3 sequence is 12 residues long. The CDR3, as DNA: TGTGCCAGCGGGAGTAGTAATCAGCCCCAGCATTTT. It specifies CASGSSNQPQHF.

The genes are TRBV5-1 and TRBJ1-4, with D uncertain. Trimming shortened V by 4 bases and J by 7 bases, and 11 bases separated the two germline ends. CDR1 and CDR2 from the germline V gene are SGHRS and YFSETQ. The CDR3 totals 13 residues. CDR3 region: CASSPRSGEKLFF. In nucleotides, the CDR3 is TGCGCCAGCAGCCCCCGGTCAGGTGAAAAACTGTTTTTT.

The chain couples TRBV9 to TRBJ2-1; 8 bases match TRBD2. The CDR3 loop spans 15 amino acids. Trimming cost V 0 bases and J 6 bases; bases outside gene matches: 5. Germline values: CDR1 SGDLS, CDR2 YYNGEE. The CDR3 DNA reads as TGTGCCAGCAGCGTAGACCCTAGCGGGCTCAATGAGCAGTTCTTC. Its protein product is CASSVDPSGLNEQFF.

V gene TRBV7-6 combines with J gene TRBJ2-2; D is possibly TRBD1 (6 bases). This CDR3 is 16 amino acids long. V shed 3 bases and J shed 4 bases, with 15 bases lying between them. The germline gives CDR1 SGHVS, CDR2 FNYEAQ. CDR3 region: CASSFWSGARTGELFF. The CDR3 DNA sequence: TGTGCCAGCAGCTTTTGGTCAGGGGCGCGCACCGGGGAGCTGTTTTTT.

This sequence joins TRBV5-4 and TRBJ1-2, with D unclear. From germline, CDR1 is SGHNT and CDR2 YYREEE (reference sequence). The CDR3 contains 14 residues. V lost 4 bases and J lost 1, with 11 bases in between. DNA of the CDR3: TGTGCCAGCAGCCACGTGCAGGATAACTATGGCTACACCTTC. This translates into CASSHVQDNYGYTF. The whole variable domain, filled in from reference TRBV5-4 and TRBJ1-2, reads ETGVTQSPTHLIKTRGQQVTLRCSSQSGHNTVSWYQQALGQGPQFIFQYYREEENGRGNFPPRFSGLQFPNYSSELNVNALELDDSALYLCASSHVQDNYGYTFGSGTRLTVV.

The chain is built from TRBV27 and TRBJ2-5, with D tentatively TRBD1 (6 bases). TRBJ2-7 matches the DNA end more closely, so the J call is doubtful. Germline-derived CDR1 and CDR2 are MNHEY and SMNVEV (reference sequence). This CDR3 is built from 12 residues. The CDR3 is CASRQGSYEQYF. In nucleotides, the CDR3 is TGTGCCAGCAGACAGGGTTCCTACGAGCAGTACTTC.

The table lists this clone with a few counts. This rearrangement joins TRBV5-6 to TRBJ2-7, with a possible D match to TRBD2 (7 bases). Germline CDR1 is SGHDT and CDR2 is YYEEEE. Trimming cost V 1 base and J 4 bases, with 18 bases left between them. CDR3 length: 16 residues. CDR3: CASSLLSAGALYEQYF. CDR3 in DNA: TGTGCCAGCAGCTTGCTGAGTGCGGGGGCTCTATACGAGCAGTACTTC.

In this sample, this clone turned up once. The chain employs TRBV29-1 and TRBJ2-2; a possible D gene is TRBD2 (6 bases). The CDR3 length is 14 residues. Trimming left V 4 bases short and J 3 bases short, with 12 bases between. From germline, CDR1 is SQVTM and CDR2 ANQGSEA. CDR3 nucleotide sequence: TGCAGCGTTGGGAGGGGCAGGTACACCGGGGAGCTGTTTTTT. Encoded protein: CSVGRGRYTGELFF.